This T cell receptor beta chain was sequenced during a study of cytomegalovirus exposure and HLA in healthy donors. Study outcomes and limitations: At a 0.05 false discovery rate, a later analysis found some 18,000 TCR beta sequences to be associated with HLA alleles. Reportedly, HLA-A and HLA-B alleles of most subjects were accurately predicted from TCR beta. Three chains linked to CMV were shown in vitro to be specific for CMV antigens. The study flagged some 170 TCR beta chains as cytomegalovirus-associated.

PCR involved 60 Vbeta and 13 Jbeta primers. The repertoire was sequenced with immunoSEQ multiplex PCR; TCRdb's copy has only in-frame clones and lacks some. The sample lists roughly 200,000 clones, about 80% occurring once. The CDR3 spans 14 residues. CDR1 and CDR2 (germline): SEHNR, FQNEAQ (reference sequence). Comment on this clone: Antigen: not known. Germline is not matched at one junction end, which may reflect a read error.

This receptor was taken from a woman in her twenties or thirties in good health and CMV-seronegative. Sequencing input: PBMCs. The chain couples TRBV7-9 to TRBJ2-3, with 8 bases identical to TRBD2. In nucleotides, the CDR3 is TGTTCCAGCAGCTTAGCTTCGGCGGGAGGTACGCAGTATTTT. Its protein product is CSSSLASAGGTQYF.